The 32 T cell receptor beta chains below come from one sample, sequenced in a study of cytomegalovirus exposure and HLA in healthy donors. The PCR had 60 Vbeta and 13 Jbeta primers. Clones were sequenced by immunoSEQ multiplex PCR, and TCRdb holds only the in-frame ones, with some missing. The table shows around 150,000 clones, with 70% to 90% occurring only once. The sample consisted of PBMCs. All receptors come from a man aged 18 to 29 in good health and CMV-seropositive.

The V and J genes are TRBV6-6 and TRBJ1-6; TRBD1 is a possible D gene (5 bases). Germline-derived CDR1 and CDR2 are MNHNY and SVGAGI (reference sequence). V was clipped by 7 bases and J by 6 bases, with 13 bases between them. The CDR3 runs to 14 residues. CDR3: CASKGEAFNSPLHF. CDR3 nucleotide sequence: TGTGCCAGCAAAGGGGAGGCGTTTAATTCACCCCTCCACTTT.

V is TRBV5-1 and J is TRBJ2-5; 8 bases map to TRBD1. Trimming cost V 2 bases and J 4 bases; bases outside gene matches: 1. CDR1 and CDR2 (germline): SGHRS, YFSETQ. There are 13 residues in the CDR3. DNA of the CDR3: TGCGCCAGCAGCTTCGACAGGGGAGAGACCCAGTACTTC. This gives the protein CASSFDRGETQYF.

The chain employs TRBV5-1 and TRBJ2-3; weak D call: TRBD2 (7 bases). This CDR3 has 16 amino acids. From germline, CDR1 is SGHRS and CDR2 YFSETQ. V was shortened by 0 bases and J by 0 bases, with 11 bases between the two germline ends. CDR3: CASSLAAGASTDTQYF. In nucleotides, the CDR3 is TGCGCCAGCAGCTTGGCGGCGGGGGCTAGCACAGATACGCAGTATTTT. Using reference TRBV5-1 and TRBJ2-3 for the parts outside the CDR3, the full variable domain is KAGVTQTPRYLIKTRGQQVTLSCSPISGHRSVSWYQQTPGQGLQFLFEYFSETQRNKGNFPGRFSGRQFSNSRSEMNVSTLELGDSALYLCASSLAAGASTDTQYFGPGTRLTVL.

This clone was detected only a few times. J is TRBJ1-1 and V is TRBV7-9; TRBD1 aligns across 11 bases. The CDR3 sequence is 15 residues long. Germline values: CDR1 SEHNR, CDR2 FQNEAQ (reference sequence). The ends lost 5 bases at V and 7 bases at J; junction bases unmatched: 9. The chain's CDR3 is CASSHRDRGSGEAFF. CDR3 coding DNA: TGTGCCAGCAGCCACCGGGACAGGGGGAGTGGTGAAGCTTTCTTT.

The chain combines TRBV27 with TRBJ2-5, with 9 bases aligning to TRBD1. The trim removed 5 bases at V and 11 bases at J, leaving 21 bases unmatched. There are 17 residues in the CDR3. Germline V CDR1 and CDR2: MNHEY, SMNVEV (reference sequence). The CDR3 DNA follows: TGTGCCAGCAGTCCGTGGCGCCGGGACAGGGAGGGTAGAGAGCAGTACTTC. The encoded protein is CASSPWRRDREGREQYF.

The J gene is TRBJ1-4, the V gene TRBV4-1; D unresolved. CDR1 is MGHRA, CDR2 YSYEKL, per germline. CDR3 length: 18 residues. V dropped 0 bases and J dropped 0 bases, with 14 bases sitting between them. CDR3 sequence (DNA): TGCGCCAGCAGCCAAGAGAGAGGCCAGAAAGCAACTAATGAAAAACTGTTTTTT. It yields the protein CASSQERGQKATNEKLFF.

The chain uses TRBV5-3 and TRBJ2-3, with TRBD2 matching 10 bases. TRBV5-3 is annotated as an ORF whose role is uncertain. The CDR3 is 19 residues long. The V segment lost 4 bases and the J segment 1 base; nucleotides outside the gene matches: 15. The CDR3 spells CARSAKSSGGALGTDTQYF. The CDR3 DNA is TGTGCCAGAAGCGCCAAGAGCAGCGGGGGGGCCCTTGGCACAGATACGCAGTATTTT.

The chain carries TRBV4-1 and TRBJ2-5, with 7 bases matching TRBD1. This CDR3 is 17 amino acids long. The J segment lost 2 bases and the V segment lost 4 bases, leaving 13 bases of the junction unmatched. CDR1 and CDR2 (germline): MGHRA, YSYEKL. CDR3 in DNA: TGCGCCAGCAGCCTCAAAGGGAGACAGGGTTTGCAAGAGACCCAGTACTTC. Translated: CASSLKGRQGLQETQYF.

The chain uses TRBV10-3 and TRBJ1-2, with D tentatively TRBD1 (6 bases). Trimming shortened V by 3 bases and J by 1 base, and 21 bases separated the two germline ends. Per the germline V gene, CDR1 is ENHRY and CDR2 is SYGVKD. The CDR3 is 18 amino acids. The CDR3 region is CAISERSLRDTLNYGYTF. The CDR3 DNA reads TGTGCCATCAGTGAAAGAAGCCTCAGGGACACCCTTAACTATGGCTACACCTTC.

The chain employs TRBV9 and TRBJ2-3, with a possible D match to TRBD2 (7 bases). This CDR3 is built from 15 residues. V was trimmed by 0 bases and J by 5 bases, leaving 13 bases between them. Germline values: CDR1 SGDLS, CDR2 YYNGEE. CDR3 region: CASSVGGGRGDTQYF. In DNA, the CDR3 is TGTGCCAGCAGCGTAGGGGGGGGGCGAGGAGATACGCAGTATTTT.

The chain uses TRBV14 and TRBJ2-4, with 8 bases identical to TRBD1. The CDR3 extends over 16 amino acids. The junction had 8 bases not matched to a gene; V was cut back by 3 bases and J by 4 bases. In germline, CDR1 is SGHDN, CDR2 FVKESK. In DNA, the CDR3 is TGTGCCAGCAGCCAGGGGACAGGCGCGGGTAAAAACATTCAGTACTTC. Encoded protein: CASSQGTGAGKNIQYF.

The rearrangement uses TRBV2 and TRBJ1-1; unclear D gene. This CDR3 spans 15 amino acids. Germline V gene lookup returns CDR1 SNHLY and CDR2 FYNNEI. Between the trimmed V and J ends, which lost 4 bases and 1 base, there was a span of 13 bases. DNA of the CDR3: TGTGCCAGCAGTGTCTACGGAGTTAGGAACACTGAAGCTTTCTTT. Its protein product is CASSVYGVRNTEAFF.

This clone was detected only once. The chain carries TRBV5-1 and TRBJ2-5; D is uncertain. V was shortened by 0 bases and J by 2 bases, with 8 bases between the two germline ends. CDR1 and CDR2 from the germline V gene are SGHRS and YFSETQ. This CDR3 spans 14 amino acids. The CDR3: CASSLVDNQETQYF. The CDR3 DNA sequence: TGCGCCAGCAGCTTGGTAGACAATCAAGAGACCCAGTACTTC.

The genes are TRBV5-1 and TRBJ1-4; 7 nucleotides align to TRBD1. The V gene's germline CDR1 is SGHRS and CDR2 YFSETQ. J gave up 3 bases and V 1 base, and 6 bases lay outside the gene matches. CDR3 length: 16 residues. This chain's CDR3 is CASSLSRQGPNEKLFF. As DNA, the CDR3 is TGCGCCAGCAGCTTGTCCCGACAGGGCCCTAATGAAAAACTGTTTTTT.

The V gene is TRBV10-3, the J gene TRBJ2-2; 10 nucleotides align to TRBD2. The CDR3 runs to 17 residues. Germline CDR1 is ENHRY and CDR2 is SYGVKD. With V trimmed by 2 bases and J by 3 bases, 6 bases remained unmatched. In DNA form, the CDR3 reads TGTGCCATCAGTGAGGGGAAGCGGGGGGGCGACACCGGGGAGCTGTTTTTT. It specifies CAISEGKRGGDTGELFF.

CDR3 amino acids: CAWKGVGGHYEQYF. The CDR3 coding sequence is TGTGCCTGGAAAGGGGTGGGGGGGCACTACGAGCAGTACTTC. The chain has TRBV30 and TRBJ2-7, with a possible D match to TRBD2 (7 bases). CDR1 is GTSNPN and CDR2 is SVGIG in the germline V gene (reference sequence). The CDR3 runs to 14 residues. Trimming took off 4 bases at V and 3 bases at J, with 16 bases between the two ends.

The chain couples TRBV5-1 to TRBJ2-1, with 11 bases aligning to TRBD1. Germline V gene data show CDR1 as SGHRS and CDR2 as YFSETQ. The CDR3 length is 15 residues. V lost 4 bases, J lost 7 bases, and 7 bases stayed unmatched. CDR3 sequence (DNA): TGCGCCAGCAGCCAGGGGACAGGGGGAGGGAATGAGCAGTTCTTC. It yields the protein CASSQGTGGGNEQFF. Using reference TRBV5-1 and TRBJ2-1 for the parts outside the CDR3, the full variable domain is KAGVTQTPRYLIKTRGQQVTLSCSPISGHRSVSWYQQTPGQGLQFLFEYFSETQRNKGNFPGRFSGRQFSNSRSEMNVSTLELGDSALYLCASSQGTGGGNEQFFGPGTRLTVL.

The chain combines TRBV11-2 with TRBJ2-7, with D perhaps TRBD1 (5 bases). The length of the CDR3 is 15 residues. Germline CDR1 is SGHAT and CDR2 is FQNNGV. The V end was cut by 6 bases, the J end by 3 bases, with 18 bases between. CDR3 nucleotides: TGTGCCAGCAGACCCCTCCAGGGTAAGGGCTACGAGCAGTACTTC. Translated: CASRPLQGKGYEQYF.

This chain joins TRBV7-3 and TRBJ2-3, with a possible D match to TRBD2 (7 bases). The CDR3 loop spans 17 amino acids. Germline loops: CDR1 SGHTA, CDR2 FQGTGA. The V gene lost 3 bases and the J gene lost 6 bases, with 22 bases spanning the gap. The CDR3 region has the DNA TGTGCCAGCAGCTTCAATGGGGGGGGGCAAGGGGATGATACGCAGTATTTT. It yields the protein CASSFNGGGQGDDTQYF.

The chain couples TRBV6-5 to TRBJ2-2; weak D call: TRBD1 (5 bases). V was cut by 6 bases and J by 0 bases, with 11 bases left in between. Germline lookup yields CDR1 MNHEY and CDR2 SVGAGI. CDR3 length equals 15 residues. The CDR3 protein is CASRMGLANTGELFF. The CDR3 bases are TGTGCCAGCAGGATGGGGCTAGCGAACACCGGGGAGCTGTTTTTT.

The V and J genes are TRBV7-3 and TRBJ2-3, with D maybe TRBD2 (5 bases). Looked up from germline, CDR1 is SGHTA and CDR2 is FQGTGA. V shed 2 bases and J shed 1 base, with 7 bases lying between them. The CDR3 sequence is 14 residues long. DNA of the CDR3: TGTGCCAGCAGCTTAGTCGGGGGCACAGATACGCAGTATTTT. This translates into CASSLVGGTDTQYF.

The rearrangement links TRBV7-2 to TRBJ2-7; TRBD1 is a possible D gene (6 bases). The V gene lost 3 bases and the J gene lost 4 bases, with 7 bases spanning the gap. The CDR3 is made up of 12 amino acids. The germline CDR1 and CDR2 sequences are SGHTA and FQGNSA. The CDR3 DNA follows: TGTGCCAGCAGCTTTACAGGGTACGAGCAGTACTTC. Translating it yields CASSFTGYEQYF.

The V gene is TRBV10-3, the J gene TRBJ2-1, with 10 bases that match TRBD2. In germline, CDR1 is ENHRY, CDR2 SYGVKD. CDR3 length: 15 residues. V lost 5 bases and J lost 7; bases outside the gene matches: 8. The CDR3 loop is CAISPAGGLRNEQFF. CDR3 coding DNA: TGTGCCATCAGTCCAGCGGGGGGGCTGAGGAATGAGCAGTTCTTC.

This clone has just a few counts. This chain connects TRBV4-3 to TRBJ2-7; 15 nucleotides agree with TRBD2. CDR3 length: 17 amino acids. Germline CDR1 reads LGHNA; CDR2 reads YSLEER. The junction had 8 bases not matched to a gene; V was cut back by 3 bases and J by 5 bases. CDR3 DNA: TGCGCCAGCAGCCACAGGACTAGCGGGGGGGTTTACAACGAGCAGTACTTC. As protein: CASSHRTSGGVYNEQYF.

The V and J genes are TRBV11-2 and TRBJ2-1; maybe TRBD1 (6 bases). Trimming pared 2 bases from V and 5 bases from J, leaving 16 bases between. Germline lookup yields CDR1 SGHAT and CDR2 FQNNGV. The CDR3 contains 16 residues. CDR3 sequence reads: CASSLRSRGRHNEQFF. The CDR3 DNA sequence: TGTGCCAGCAGCTTACGCTCTAGGGGGAGACACAATGAGCAGTTCTTC.

This clone was seen just once. DNA for the CDR3: TGTGCCAGCAGCTTAGCGATTATTAAAGGGGACAGGGACTACTACGAGCAGTACTTC. Its protein product is CASSLAIIKGDRDYYEQYF. The genes are TRBV7-2 and TRBJ2-7; 9 bases agree with TRBD1. This CDR3 comprises 19 residues. In germline, CDR1 is SGHTA, CDR2 FQGNSA. The V segment lost 0 bases and the J segment 3 bases; nucleotides outside the gene matches: 15.

This sequence joins TRBV25-1 and TRBJ1-2; 9 bases align to TRBD1. The germline V gene has CDR1 MGHDK and CDR2 SYGVNS. The CDR3 contains 13 residues. The trim removed 4 bases at V and 6 bases at J, leaving 3 bases unmatched. The CDR3 region is CASSAWTGDGYTF. As DNA, the CDR3 is TGTGCCAGCAGTGCGTGGACAGGGGATGGCTACACCTTC.

This sequence joins TRBV6-5 and TRBJ2-5; 8 bases map to TRBD2. CDR3 size: 14 residues. V was pared by 7 bases and J by 5 bases, with 9 bases of the junction left unmatched. Germline V gene lookup returns CDR1 MNHEY and CDR2 SVGAGI. The CDR3 region is CASTRGGDMETQYF. The CDR3 DNA sequence: TGTGCCAGCACCCGGGGGGGAGATATGGAGACCCAGTACTTC.

The rearrangement uses TRBV6-5 and TRBJ1-1; D call uncertain. CDR1 and CDR2 from the germline V gene are MNHEY and SVGAGI. CDR3 length: 13 residues. V lost 5 bases and J lost 3, with 10 bases in between. CDR3 bases: TGTGCCAGCAGTAAGAGGCTGGACACTGAAGCTTTCTTT. Translated: CASSKRLDTEAFF.

The chain links TRBV5-5 to TRBJ2-7; D is perhaps TRBD1 (5 bases). Germline V gene lookup returns CDR1 SGHKS and CDR2 YYEKEE (reference sequence). V lost 4 bases and J lost 3, with 17 bases in between. The CDR3 length is 15 residues. In nucleotides, the CDR3 is TGTGCCAGCAGCAATAGCCCACAGGCGCTCTACGAGCAGTACTTC. Its protein product is CASSNSPQALYEQYF.

The rearrangement joins TRBV15 to TRBJ1-4, with TRBD1 matching 10 bases. The V segment lost 3 bases and the J segment 8 bases; nucleotides outside the gene matches: 6. CDR1 and CDR2 from the germline V gene are LNHNV and YYDKDF (reference sequence). CDR3 length equals 15 residues. The CDR3 DNA sequence: TGTGCCACCAGCAGGAGACAGGGGGCCAAGGAAAAACTGTTTTTT. Translation: CATSRRQGAKEKLFF.

The genes are TRBV5-4 and TRBJ2-2; 7 bases agree with TRBD1. Germline V gene sequence: CDR1 SGHNT, CDR2 YYREEE (reference sequence). This CDR3 comprises 15 residues. The trim removed 0 bases at V and 4 bases at J, leaving 3 bases unmatched. CDR3 in amino acids: CASSLGTGVTGELFF. The CDR3 bases are TGTGCCAGCAGCTTGGGGACAGGAGTCACCGGGGAGCTGTTTTTT.